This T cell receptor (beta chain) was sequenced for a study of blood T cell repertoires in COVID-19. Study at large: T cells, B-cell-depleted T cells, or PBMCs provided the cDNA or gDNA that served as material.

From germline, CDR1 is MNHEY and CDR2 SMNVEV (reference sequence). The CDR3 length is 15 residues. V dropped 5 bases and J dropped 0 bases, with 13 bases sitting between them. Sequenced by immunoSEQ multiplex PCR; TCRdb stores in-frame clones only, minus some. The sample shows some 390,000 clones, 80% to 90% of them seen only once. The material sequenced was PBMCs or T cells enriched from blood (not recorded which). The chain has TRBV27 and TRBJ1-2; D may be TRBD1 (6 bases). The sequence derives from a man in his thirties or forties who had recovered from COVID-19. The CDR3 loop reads CASSPLQGTNYGYTF. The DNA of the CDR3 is TGTGCCAGCAGTCCGCTACAGGGCACTAACTATGGCTACACCTTC.